This T cell receptor beta chain is from a study of OX40 agonist ivuxolimab in advanced cancers. Repertoires were generated with immunoSEQ multiplex PCR, while TCRdb's copy carries only in-frame clones and drops some. The sample has some 58,000 clones; around 88% are singletons. Trimming at V came to 0 bases and at J to 7 bases, leaving 7 bases not matched to a gene. The CDR3 has 16 residues. CDR1 is SGHNT and CDR2 is YENEEA in the germline V gene. This sequence was found in an adult with an advanced solid tumor such as melanoma, head and neck, liver or kidney cancer. Sequencing was performed on CD4+ or CD8+ T cells sorted from blood, taken in a trial of the OX40 agonist ivuxolimab. The rearrangement uses TRBV11-3 and TRBJ2-2; 8 bases are shared with TRBD2. The CDR3 spells CASSLDSGGYGGELFF. The CDR3 nucleotides are TGTGCCAGCAGCTTAGACTCGGGAGGGTATGGCGGGGAGCTGTTTTTT. The variable domain in full, completed from reference TRBV11-3 and TRBJ2-2, reads EAGVVQSPRYKIIEKKQPVAFWCNPISGHNTLYWYLQNLGQGPELLIRYENEEAVDDSQLPKDRFSAERLKGVDSTLKIQPAELGDSAVYLCASSLDSGGYGGELFFGEGSRLTVL.